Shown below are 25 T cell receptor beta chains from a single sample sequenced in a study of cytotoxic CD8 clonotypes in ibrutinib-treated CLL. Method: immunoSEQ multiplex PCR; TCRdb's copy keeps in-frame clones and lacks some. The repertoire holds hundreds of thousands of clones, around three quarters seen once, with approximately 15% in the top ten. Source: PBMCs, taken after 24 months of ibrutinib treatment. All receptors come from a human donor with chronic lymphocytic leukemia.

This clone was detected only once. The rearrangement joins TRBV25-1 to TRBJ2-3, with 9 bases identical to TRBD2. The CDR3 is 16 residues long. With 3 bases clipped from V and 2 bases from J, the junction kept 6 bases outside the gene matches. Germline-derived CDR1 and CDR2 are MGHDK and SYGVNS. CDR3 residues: CASSDSAGGPTDTQYF. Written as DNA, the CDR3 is TGTGCCAGCAGTGATTCAGCGGGAGGCCCCACAGATACGCAGTATTTT.

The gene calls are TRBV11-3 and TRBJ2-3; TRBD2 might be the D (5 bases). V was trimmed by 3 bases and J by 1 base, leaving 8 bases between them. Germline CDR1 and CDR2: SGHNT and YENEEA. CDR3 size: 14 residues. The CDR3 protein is CASSFRTGTDTQYF. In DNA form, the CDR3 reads TGTGCCAGCAGCTTTCGGACTGGCACAGATACGCAGTATTTT.

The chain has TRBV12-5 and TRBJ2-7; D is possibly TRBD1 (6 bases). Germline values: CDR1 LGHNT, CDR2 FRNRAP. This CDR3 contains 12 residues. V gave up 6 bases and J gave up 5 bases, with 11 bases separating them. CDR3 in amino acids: CASGPDRNEQYF. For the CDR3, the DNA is TGTGCTAGTGGCCCAGACAGGAACGAGCAGTACTTC.

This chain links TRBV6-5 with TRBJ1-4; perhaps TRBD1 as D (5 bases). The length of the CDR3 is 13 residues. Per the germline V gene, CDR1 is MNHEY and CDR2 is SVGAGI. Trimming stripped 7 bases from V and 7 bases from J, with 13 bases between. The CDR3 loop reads CASTGSRGEKLFF. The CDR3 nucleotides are TGTGCCAGCACCGGATCAAGGGGTGAAAAACTGTTTTTT.

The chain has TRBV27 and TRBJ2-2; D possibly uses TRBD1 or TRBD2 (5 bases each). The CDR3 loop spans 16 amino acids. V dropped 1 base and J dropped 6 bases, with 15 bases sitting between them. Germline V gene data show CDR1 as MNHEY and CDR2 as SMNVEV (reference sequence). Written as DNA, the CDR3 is TGTGCCAGCAGTTTATTCTGGGGGAGTGGTCCCGGGGAGCTGTTTTTT. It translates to CASSLFWGSGPGELFF.

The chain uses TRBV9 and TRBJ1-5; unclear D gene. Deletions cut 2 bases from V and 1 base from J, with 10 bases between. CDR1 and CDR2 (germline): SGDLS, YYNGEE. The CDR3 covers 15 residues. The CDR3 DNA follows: TGTGCCAGCAGCGTCAGCGGGTTAAGCAATCAGCCCCAGCATTTT. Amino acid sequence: CASSVSGLSNQPQHF.

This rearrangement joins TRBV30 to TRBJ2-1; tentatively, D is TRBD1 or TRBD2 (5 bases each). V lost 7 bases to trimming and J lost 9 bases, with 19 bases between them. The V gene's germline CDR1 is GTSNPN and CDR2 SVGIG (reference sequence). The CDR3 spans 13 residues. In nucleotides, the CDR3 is TGTGCCTCCCCGGGACGGACATTCAGTGAGCAGTTCTTC. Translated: CASPGRTFSEQFF.

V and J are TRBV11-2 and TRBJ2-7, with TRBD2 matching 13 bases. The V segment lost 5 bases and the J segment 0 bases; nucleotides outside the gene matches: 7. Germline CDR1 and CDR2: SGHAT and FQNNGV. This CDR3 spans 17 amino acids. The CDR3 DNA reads TGTGCCAGCAGCAAATGGGGACTAGCGGGAATCTCCTACGAGCAGTACTTC. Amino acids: CASSKWGLAGISYEQYF.

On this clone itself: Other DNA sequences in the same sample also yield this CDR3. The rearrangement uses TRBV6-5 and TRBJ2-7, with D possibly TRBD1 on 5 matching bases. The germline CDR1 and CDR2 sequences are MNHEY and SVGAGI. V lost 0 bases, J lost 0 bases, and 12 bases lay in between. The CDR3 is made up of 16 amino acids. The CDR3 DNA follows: TGTGCCAGCAGTTACTCGGCGTCAGGGTCCTCCTACGAGCAGTACTTC. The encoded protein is CASSYSASGSSYEQYF.

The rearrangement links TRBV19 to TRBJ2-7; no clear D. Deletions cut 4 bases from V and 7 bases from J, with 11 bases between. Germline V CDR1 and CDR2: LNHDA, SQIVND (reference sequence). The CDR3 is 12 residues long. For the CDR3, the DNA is TGTGCCAGTAGTAAGGCAGGCTGGGAGCAGTACTTC. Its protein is CASSKAGWEQYF.

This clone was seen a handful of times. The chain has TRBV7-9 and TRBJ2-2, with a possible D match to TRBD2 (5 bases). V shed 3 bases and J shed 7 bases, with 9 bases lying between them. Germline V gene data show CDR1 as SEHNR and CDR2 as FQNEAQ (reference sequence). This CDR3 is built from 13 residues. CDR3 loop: CASSFYGDGELFF. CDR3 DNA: TGTGCCAGCAGCTTTTACGGGGACGGGGAGCTGTTTTTT.

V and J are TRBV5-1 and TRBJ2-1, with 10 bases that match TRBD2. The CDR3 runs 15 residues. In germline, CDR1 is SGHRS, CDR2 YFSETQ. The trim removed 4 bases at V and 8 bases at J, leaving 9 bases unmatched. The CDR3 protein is CASSPSSGSTYEQFF. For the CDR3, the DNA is TGCGCCAGCAGCCCCTCTAGCGGGAGTACGTATGAGCAGTTCTTC.

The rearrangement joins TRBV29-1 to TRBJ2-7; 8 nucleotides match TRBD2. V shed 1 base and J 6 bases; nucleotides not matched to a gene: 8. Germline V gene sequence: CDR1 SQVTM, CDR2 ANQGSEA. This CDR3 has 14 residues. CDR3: CSVEGAGGAREQYF. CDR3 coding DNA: TGCAGCGTTGAAGGTGCGGGAGGTGCCCGCGAGCAGTACTTC.

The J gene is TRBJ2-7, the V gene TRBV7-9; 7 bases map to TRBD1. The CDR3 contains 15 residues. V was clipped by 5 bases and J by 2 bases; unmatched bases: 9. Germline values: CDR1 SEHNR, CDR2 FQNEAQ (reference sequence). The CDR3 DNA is TGTGCCAGCAGCGCGCGACAGGGAATCCCCTACGAGCAGTACTTC. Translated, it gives CASSARQGIPYEQYF.

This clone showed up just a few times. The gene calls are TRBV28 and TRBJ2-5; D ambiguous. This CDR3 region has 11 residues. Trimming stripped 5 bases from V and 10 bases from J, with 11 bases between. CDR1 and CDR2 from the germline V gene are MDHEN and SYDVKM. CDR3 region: CASSPSVVQYF. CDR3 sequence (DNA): TGTGCCAGCAGTCCGTCGGTAGTCCAGTACTTC.

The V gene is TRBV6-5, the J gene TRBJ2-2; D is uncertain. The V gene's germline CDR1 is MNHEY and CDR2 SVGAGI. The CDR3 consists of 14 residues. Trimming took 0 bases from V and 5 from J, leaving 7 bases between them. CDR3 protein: CASSYSRSTGELFF. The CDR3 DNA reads TGTGCCAGCAGTTACTCCCGCTCAACCGGGGAGCTGTTTTTT.

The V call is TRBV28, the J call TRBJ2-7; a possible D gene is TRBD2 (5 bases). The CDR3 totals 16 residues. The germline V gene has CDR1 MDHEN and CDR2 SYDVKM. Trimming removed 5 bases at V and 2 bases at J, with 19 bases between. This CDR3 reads CASSPPKPILAYEQYF. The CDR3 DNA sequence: TGTGCCAGCAGTCCGCCCAAACCAATACTAGCCTACGAGCAGTACTTC.

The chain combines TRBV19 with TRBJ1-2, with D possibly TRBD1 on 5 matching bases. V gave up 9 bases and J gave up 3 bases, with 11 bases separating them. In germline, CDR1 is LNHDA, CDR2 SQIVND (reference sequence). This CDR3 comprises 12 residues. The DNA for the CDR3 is TGTGCCAGCCGCAGGGAGGACTATGGCTACACCTTC. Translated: CASRREDYGYTF.

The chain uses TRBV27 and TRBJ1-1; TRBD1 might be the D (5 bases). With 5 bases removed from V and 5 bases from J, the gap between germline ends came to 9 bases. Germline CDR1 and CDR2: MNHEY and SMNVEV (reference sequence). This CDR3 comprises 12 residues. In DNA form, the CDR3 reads TGTGCCAGCAGTCCGGGGGGTACTGAAGCTTTCTTT. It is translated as CASSPGGTEAFF.

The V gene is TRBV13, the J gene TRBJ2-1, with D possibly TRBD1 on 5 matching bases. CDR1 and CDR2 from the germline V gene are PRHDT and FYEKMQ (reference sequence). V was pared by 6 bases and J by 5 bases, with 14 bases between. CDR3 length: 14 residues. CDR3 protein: CASSLRGSDNEQFF. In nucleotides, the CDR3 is TGTGCCAGCAGTCTTAGGGGTTCGGACAATGAGCAGTTCTTC.

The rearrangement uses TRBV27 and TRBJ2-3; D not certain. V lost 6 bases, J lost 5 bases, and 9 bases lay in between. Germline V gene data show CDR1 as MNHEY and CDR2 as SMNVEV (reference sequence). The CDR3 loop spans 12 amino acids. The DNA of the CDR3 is TGTGCCAGCAGCCAAAACAGAGATACGCAGTATTTT. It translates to CASSQNRDTQYF.

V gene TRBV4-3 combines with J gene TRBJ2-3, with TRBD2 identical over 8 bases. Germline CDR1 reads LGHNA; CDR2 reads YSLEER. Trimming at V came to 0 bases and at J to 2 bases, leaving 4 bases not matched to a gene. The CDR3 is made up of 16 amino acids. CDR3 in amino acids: CASSQDTSGHTDTQYF. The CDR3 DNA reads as TGCGCCAGCAGCCAAGATACTAGCGGTCACACAGATACGCAGTATTTT.

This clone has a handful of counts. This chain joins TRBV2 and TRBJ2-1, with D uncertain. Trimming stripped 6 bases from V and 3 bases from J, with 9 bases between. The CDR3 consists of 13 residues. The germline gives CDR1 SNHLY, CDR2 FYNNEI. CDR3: CASRAVNYNEQFF. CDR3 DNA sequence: TGTGCCAGCAGGGCGGTGAACTACAATGAGCAGTTCTTC.

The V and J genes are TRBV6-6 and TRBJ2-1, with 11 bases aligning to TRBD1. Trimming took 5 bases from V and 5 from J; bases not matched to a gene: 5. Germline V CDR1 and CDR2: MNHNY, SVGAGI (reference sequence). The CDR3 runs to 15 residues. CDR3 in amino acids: CASSKDRGRDNEQFF. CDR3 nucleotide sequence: TGTGCCAGCAGTAAGGACAGGGGGCGCGACAATGAGCAGTTCTTC.

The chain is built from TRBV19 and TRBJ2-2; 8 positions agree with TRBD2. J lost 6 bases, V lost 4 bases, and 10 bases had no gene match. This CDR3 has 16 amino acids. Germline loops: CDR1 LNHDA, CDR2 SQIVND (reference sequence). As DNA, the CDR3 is TGTGCCAGTAGTACCCTCGGGGGGGGTTGGCCCGGGGAGCTGTTTTTT. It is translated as CASSTLGGGWPGELFF.